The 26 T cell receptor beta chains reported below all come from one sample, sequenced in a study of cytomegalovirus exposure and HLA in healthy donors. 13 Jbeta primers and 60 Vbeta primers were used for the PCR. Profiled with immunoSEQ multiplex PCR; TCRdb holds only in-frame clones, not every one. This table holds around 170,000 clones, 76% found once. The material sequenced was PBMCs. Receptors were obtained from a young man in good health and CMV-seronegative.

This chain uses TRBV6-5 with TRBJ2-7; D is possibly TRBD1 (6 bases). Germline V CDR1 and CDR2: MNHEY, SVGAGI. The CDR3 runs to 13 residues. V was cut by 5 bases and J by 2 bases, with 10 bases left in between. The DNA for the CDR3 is TGTGCCAGCAGTAACAGGGAAGCCTACGAGCAGTACTTC. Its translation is CASSNREAYEQYF.

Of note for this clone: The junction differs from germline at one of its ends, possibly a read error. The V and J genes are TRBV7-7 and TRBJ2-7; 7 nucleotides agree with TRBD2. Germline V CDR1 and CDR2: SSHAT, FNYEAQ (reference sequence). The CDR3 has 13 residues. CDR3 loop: CASSLAAAGEQYF. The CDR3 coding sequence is TGTGCTAGCAGCTTAGCGGCAGCGGGGGAGCAGTACTTC.

This chain's CDR3 is CASSLVQATYTGELFF. In DNA, the CDR3 is TGTGCCAGCAGCTTAGTACAGGCTACCTACACCGGGGAGCTGTTTTTT. The rearrangement uses TRBV7-2 and TRBJ2-2; D is perhaps TRBD1 (5 bases). Trimming stripped 1 base from V and 3 bases from J, with 12 bases between. CDR1 and CDR2 (germline): SGHTA, FQGNSA. This CDR3 contains 16 residues.

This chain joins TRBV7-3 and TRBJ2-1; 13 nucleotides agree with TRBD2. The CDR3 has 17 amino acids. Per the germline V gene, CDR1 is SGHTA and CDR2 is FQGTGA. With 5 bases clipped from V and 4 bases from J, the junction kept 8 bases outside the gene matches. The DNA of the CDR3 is TGTGCCAGCAGCCCCGGACTAGCGGGAGCGGGATACAATGAGCAGTTCTTC. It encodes CASSPGLAGAGYNEQFF. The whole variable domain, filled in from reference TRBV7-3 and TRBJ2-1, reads GAGVSQTPSNKVTEKGKYVELRCDPISGHTALYWYRQSLGQGPEFLIYFQGTGAADDSGLPNDRFFAVRPEGSVSTLKIQRTERGDSAVYLCASSPGLAGAGYNEQFFGPGTRLTVL.

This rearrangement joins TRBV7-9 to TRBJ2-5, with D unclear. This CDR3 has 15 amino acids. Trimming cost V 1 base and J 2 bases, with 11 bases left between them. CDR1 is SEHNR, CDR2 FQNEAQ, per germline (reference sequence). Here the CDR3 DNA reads TGTGCCAGCAGCTTAGATCCCAGATTGCAAGAGACCCAGTACTTC. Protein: CASSLDPRLQETQYF.

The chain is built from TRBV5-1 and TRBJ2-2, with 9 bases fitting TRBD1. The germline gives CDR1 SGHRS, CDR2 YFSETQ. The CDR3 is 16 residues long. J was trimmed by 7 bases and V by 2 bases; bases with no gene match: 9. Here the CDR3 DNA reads TGCGCCAGCAGCTTTTCCCCCGGACAGGGGTACGGGGAGCTGTTTTTT. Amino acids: CASSFSPGQGYGELFF.

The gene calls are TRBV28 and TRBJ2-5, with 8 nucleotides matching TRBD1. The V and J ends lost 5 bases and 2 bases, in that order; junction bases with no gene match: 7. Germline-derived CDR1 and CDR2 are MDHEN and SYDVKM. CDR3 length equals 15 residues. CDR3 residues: CASSLTWTGQETQYF. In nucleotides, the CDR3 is TGTGCCAGCAGTCTGACTTGGACAGGGCAAGAGACCCAGTACTTC.

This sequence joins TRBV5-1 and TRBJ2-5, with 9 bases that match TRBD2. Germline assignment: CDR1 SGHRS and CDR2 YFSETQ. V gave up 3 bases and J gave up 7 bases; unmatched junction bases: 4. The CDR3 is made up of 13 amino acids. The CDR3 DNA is TGCGCCAGCAGCTCCGGGACTAGCTCGACCCAGTACTTC. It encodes CASSSGTSSTQYF.

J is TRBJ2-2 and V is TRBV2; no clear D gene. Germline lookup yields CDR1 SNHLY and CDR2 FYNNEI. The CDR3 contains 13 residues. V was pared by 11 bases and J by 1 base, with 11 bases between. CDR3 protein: CASSSRNTGELFF. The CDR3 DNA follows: TGTGCCTCCTCGAGTCGGAACACCGGGGAGCTGTTTTTT.

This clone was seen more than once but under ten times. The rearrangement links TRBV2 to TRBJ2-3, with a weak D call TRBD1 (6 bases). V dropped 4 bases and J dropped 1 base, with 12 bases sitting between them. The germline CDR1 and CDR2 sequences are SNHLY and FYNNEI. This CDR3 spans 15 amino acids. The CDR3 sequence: CASSVRGIRTDTQYF. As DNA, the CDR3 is TGTGCCAGCAGTGTAAGGGGGATCCGCACAGATACGCAGTATTTT.

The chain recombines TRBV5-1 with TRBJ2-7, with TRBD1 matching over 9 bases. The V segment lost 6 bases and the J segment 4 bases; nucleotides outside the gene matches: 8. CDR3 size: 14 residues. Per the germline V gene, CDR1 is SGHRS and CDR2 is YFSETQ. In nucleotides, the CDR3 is TGCGCCAGCACCGCCGGGACAGGGCCGTACGAGCAGTACTTC. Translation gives CASTAGTGPYEQYF.

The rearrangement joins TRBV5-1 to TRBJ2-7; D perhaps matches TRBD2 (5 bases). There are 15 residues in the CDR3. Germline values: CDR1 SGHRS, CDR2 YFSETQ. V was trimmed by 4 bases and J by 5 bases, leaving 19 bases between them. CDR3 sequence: CASSLRGAASHEQYF. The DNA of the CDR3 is TGCGCCAGCAGCCTCCGGGGAGCCGCTTCCCACGAGCAGTACTTC.

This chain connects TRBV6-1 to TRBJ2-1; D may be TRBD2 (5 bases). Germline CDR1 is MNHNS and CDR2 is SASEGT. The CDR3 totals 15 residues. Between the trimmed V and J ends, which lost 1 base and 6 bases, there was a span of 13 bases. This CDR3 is CASSEEGALANEQFF. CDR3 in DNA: TGTGCCAGCAGTGAAGAGGGAGCTCTGGCCAATGAGCAGTTCTTC.

CDR3 sequence reads: CASSLGALRWETQYF. The CDR3 DNA reads as TGCGCCAGCAGCTTGGGGGCCCTTCGGTGGGAGACCCAGTACTTC. The chain has TRBV5-1 and TRBJ2-5; D uncertain. This CDR3 has 15 amino acids. The V end lost 0 bases, the J end lost 5 bases, and 14 bases lay between the germline ends. Germline V gene lookup returns CDR1 SGHRS and CDR2 YFSETQ.

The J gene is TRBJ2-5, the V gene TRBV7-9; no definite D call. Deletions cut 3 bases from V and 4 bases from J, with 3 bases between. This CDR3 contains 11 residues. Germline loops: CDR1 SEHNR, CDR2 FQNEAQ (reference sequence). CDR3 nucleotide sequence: TGTGCCAGCAGCTTGGCAGAGACCCAGTACTTC. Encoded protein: CASSLAETQYF.

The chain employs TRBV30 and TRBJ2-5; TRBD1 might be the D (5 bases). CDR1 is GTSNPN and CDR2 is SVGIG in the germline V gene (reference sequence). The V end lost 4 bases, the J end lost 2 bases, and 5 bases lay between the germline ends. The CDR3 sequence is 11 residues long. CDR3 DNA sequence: TGTGCCTGGACAGGGCAAGAGACCCAGTACTTC. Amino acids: CAWTGQETQYF.

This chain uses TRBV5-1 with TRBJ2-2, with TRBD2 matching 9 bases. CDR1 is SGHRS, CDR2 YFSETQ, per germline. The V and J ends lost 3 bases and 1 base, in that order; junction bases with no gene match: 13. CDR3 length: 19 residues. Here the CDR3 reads CASSSPGASGALNTGELFF. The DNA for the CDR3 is TGCGCCAGCAGCTCGCCTGGGGCTAGCGGGGCCCTGAACACCGGGGAGCTGTTTTTT. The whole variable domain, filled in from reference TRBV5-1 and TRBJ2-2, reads KAGVTQTPRYLIKTRGQQVTLSCSPISGHRSVSWYQQTPGQGLQFLFEYFSETQRNKGNFPGRFSGRQFSNSRSEMNVSTLELGDSALYLCASSSPGASGALNTGELFFGEGSRLTVL.

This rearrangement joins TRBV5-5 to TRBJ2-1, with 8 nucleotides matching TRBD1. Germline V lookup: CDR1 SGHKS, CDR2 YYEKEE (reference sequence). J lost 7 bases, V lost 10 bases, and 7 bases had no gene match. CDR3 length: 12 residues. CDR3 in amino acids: CAAGGRRNEQFF. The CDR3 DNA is TGTGCCGCAGGGGGCCGCCGTAATGAGCAGTTCTTC.

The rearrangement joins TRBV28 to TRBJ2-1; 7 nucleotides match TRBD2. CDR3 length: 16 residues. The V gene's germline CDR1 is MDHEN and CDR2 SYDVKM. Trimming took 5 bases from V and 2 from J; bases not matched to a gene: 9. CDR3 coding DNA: TGTGCCAGCAGTCCCCCGAGGGCGGGGGCCTACAATGAGCAGTTCTTC. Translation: CASSPPRAGAYNEQFF. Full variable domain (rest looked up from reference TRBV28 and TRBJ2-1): DVKVTQSSRYLVKRTGEKVFLECVQDMDHENMFWYRQDPGLGLRLIYFSYDVKMKEKGDIPEGYSVSREKKERFSLILESASTNQTSMYLCASSPPRAGAYNEQFFGPGTRLTVL.

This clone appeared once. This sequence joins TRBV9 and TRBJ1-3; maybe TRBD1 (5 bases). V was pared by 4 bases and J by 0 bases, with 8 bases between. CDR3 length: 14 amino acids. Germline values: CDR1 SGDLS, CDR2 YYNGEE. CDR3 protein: CASSSGGSGNTIYF. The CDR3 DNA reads TGTGCCAGCAGCTCCGGGGGCTCTGGAAACACCATATATTTT.

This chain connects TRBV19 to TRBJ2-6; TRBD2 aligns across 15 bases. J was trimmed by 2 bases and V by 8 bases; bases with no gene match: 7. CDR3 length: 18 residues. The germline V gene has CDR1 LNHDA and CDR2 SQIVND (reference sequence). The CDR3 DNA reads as TGTGCCAGTGCCCCGGGACTAGCGGGGGGAGCTGGGGCCAACGTCCTGACTTTC. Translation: CASAPGLAGGAGANVLTF.

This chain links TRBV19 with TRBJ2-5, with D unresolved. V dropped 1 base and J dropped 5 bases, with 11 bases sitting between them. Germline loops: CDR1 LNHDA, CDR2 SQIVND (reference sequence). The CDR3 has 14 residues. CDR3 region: CASSIGGPPETQYF. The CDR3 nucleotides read TGTGCCAGTAGTATAGGAGGCCCACCGGAGACCCAGTACTTC.

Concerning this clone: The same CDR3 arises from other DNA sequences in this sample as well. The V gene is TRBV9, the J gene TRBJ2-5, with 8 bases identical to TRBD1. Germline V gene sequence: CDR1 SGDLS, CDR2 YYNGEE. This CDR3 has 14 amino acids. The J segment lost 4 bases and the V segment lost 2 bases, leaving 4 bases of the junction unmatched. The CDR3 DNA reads TGTGCCAGCAGCGTCGGACAGGGAGGAGAGACCCAGTACTTC. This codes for CASSVGQGGETQYF. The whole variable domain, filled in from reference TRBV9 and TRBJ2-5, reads DSGVTQTPKHLITATGQRVTLRCSPRSGDLSVYWYQQSLDQGLQFLIQYYNGEERAKGNILERFSAQQFPDLHSELNLSSLELGDSALYFCASSVGQGGETQYFGPGTRLLVL.

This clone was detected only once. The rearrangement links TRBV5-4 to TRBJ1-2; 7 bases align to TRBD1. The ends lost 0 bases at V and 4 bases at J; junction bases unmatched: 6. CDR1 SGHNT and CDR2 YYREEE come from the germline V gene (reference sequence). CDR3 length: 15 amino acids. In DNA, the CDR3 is TGTGCCAGCAGCTTGGCGTCCGGGACAGCCTATGGCTACACCTTC. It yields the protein CASSLASGTAYGYTF.

CDR3 DNA sequence: TGTGCCAGCAGTACCCCCGCGGGACAGGGATACGAGCAGTACTTC. Amino acid sequence: CASSTPAGQGYEQYF. The rearrangement uses TRBV28 and TRBJ2-7, with 9 bases aligning to TRBD1. CDR1 is MDHEN, CDR2 SYDVKM, per germline. The V gene end was trimmed by 5 bases and the J gene end by 4 bases; junction bases not matched to a gene: 9. The CDR3 extends over 15 amino acids. Together with reference TRBV28 and TRBJ2-7, the CDR3 gives the full variable domain: DVKVTQSSRYLVKRTGEKVFLECVQDMDHENMFWYRQDPGLGLRLIYFSYDVKMKEKGDIPEGYSVSREKKERFSLILESASTNQTSMYLCASSTPAGQGYEQYFGPGTRLTVT.

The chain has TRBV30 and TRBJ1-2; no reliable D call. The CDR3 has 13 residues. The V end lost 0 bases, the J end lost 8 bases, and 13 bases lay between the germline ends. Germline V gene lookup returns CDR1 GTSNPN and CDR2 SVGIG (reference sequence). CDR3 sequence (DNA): TGTGCCTGGAGTGTATCCTGGGCTGGGGGCTACACCTTC. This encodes CAWSVSWAGGYTF.